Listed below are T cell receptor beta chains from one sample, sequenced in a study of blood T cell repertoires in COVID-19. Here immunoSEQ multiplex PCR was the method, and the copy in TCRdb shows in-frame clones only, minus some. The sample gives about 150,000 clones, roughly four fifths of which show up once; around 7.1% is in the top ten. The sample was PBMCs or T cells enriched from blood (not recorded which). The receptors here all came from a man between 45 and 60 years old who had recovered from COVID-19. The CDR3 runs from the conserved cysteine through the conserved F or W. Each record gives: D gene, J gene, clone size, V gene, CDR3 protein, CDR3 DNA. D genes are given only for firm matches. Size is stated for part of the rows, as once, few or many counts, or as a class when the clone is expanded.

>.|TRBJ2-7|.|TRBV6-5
CASSYNGEDYEQYF
TGTGCCAGCAGTTACAACGGGGAGGACTACGAGCAGTACTTC
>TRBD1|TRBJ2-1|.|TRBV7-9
CASSLGQGSYNEQFF
TGTGCCAGCAGCTTGGGACAGGGATCCTACAATGAGCAGTTCTTC
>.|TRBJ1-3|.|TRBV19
CASSITGDGNTIYF
TGTGCCAGTAGTATAACAGGCGATGGAAACACCATATATTTT
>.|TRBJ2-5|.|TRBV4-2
CASSQVSSGTGETQYF
TGTGCCAGCAGCCAAGTTTCTTCCGGGACTGGAGAGACCCAGTACTTC
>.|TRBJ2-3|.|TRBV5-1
CASSFGGTQYF
TGCGCCAGCAGCTTCGGCGGTACGCAGTATTTT
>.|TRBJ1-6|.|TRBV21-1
CASSLGGRLDNSPLHF
TGTGCCAGCAGCCTGGGGGGACGTCTGGATAATTCACCCCTCCACTTT
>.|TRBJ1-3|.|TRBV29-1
CSVEAGWPGNTIYF
TGCAGCGTTGAGGCCGGGTGGCCTGGAAACACCATATATTTT
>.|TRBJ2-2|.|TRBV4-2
CASSQGYSLTGELFF
TGTGCCAGCAGCCAAGGATATAGTCTGACCGGGGAGCTGTTTTTT
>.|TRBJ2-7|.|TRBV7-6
CASSLESEASYEQYF
TGTGCCAGCAGCTTAGAGTCAGAGGCGTCCTACGAGCAGTACTTC
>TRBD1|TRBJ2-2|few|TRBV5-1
CASSPRQGAGGELFF
TGCGCCAGCAGCCCACGACAGGGAGCTGGCGGGGAGCTGTTTTTT
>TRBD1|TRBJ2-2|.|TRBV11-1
CASRGRDSYTGELFF
TGTGCCAGCCGAGGCCGGGACAGTTACACCGGGGAGCTGTTTTTT
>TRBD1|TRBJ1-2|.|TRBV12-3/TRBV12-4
CASSLQQGYGYTF
TGTGCCAGCAGTTTGCAACAGGGGTATGGCTACACCTTC
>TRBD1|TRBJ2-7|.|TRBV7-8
CASSLGQGLEQYF
TGTGCCAGCAGCCTCGGACAGGGGCTCGAGCAGTACTTC
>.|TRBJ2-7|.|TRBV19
CASSIHRERYEQYF
TGTGCCAGTAGTATACACCGGGAGCGCTACGAGCAGTACTTC
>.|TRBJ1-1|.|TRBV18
CASSPKTGVIAMNTEAFF
TGTGCCAGCTCACCGAAAACGGGGGTGATAGCGATGAACACTGAAGCTTTCTTT
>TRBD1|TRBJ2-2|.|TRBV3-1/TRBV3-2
CASSAGGTGELFF
TGTGCCAGCAGCGCAGGGGGCACCGGGGAGCTGTTTTTT
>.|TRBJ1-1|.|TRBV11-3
CASSKGDFLNTEAFF
TGTGCCAGCAGCAAAGGGGACTTCTTGAACACTGAAGCTTTCTTT
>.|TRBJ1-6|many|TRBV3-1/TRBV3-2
CASSQAGAHNSPLHF
TGTGCCAGCAGCCAAGCAGGGGCACATAATTCACCCCTCCACTTT
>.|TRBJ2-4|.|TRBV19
CASRPQGGGAKNIQYF
TGTGCCAGTAGGCCCCAGGGTGGGGGGGCCAAAAACATTCAGTACTTC
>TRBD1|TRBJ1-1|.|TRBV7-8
CASSSTYPGQAEAFF
TGTGCCAGCAGCTCTACATACCCTGGACAGGCTGAAGCTTTCTTT
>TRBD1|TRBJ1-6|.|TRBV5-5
CASSTGQGYSPLHF
TGTGCCAGCAGCACGGGACAGGGGTATTCACCCCTCCACTTT
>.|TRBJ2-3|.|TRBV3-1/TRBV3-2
CASSQDRVAGADTQYF
TGTGCCAGCAGCCAAGATCGTGTTGCAGGGGCAGATACGCAGTATTTT
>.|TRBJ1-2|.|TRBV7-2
CASSLSGTAYGYTF
TGTGCCAGCAGTTTAAGCGGGACGGCCTATGGCTACACCTTC
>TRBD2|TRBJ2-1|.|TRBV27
CASSLFPGLAGDYNEQFF
TGTGCCAGCAGTTTATTCCCGGGACTAGCGGGGGACTACAATGAGCAGTTCTTC